The 20 T cell receptor beta chains reported below all come from one sample, sequenced in a study of human T cells and chemical hapten exposure. Specified time point: patch test 1, 2 weeks after DPC sensitization. The treatment is: therapeutic diphenylcyclopropenone sensitization with weekly scalp DPC. TCRdb recomputed calls from the RACE reads with MiXCR, one row per CDR3 protein. Of 74,000 or so distinct CDR3 sequences listed, about a tenth are singletons. Here the sequenced sample was whole blood, taken in connection with sensitization to the hapten diphenylcyclopropenone (DPC). These receptor sequences come from a woman in her forties or fifties with alopecia areata. Some clones in this sample may be carry-over from other donors' samples.

The CDR3 region has the DNA TGTGCCAGCAGCCCAGAAGCGGGAGGGCCGGTAGATACGCAGTATTTT. Its translation is CASSPEAGGPVDTQYF. V is TRBV7-8 and J is TRBJ2-3; TRBD2 matches at 10 bases. V shed 5 bases, J shed 5 bases, and the junction held 10 bases outside the gene matches. In germline, CDR1 is SGHVS, CDR2 FQNEAQ. The length of the CDR3 is 16 residues.

The chain combines TRBV20-1 with TRBJ2-7, with TRBD2 matching 10 bases. The CDR3 runs 12 residues. Germline V gene data show CDR1 as DFQATT and CDR2 as SNEGSKA (reference sequence). Trimming at V came to 6 bases and at J to 6 bases, leaving 5 bases not matched to a gene. As DNA, the CDR3 is TGCAGTGCGGCAGCGGGAGGGAGCGAGCAGTACTTC. Amino acids: CSAAAGGSEQYF.

The DNA for the CDR3 is TGTGCCAGCAGCGGACTAGCGGGAGTGGGGTCCTACAATGAGCAGTTCTTC. Protein sequence: CASSGLAGVGSYNEQFF. This chain connects TRBV9 to TRBJ2-1; 12 bases line up with TRBD2. CDR1 SGDLS and CDR2 YYNGEE come from the germline V gene. CDR3 length equals 17 residues. V shed 3 bases and J 1 base; nucleotides not matched to a gene: 5.

This clonotype was recorded a few times. V is TRBV27 and J is TRBJ2-5, with 13 bases matching TRBD2. The junction had 4 bases not matched to a gene; V was cut back by 0 bases and J by 9 bases. Germline V gene sequence: CDR1 MNHEY, CDR2 SMNVEV (reference sequence). The CDR3 totals 15 residues. The CDR3 protein is CASSLSTSGRNSQYF. CDR3 bases: TGTGCCAGCAGTTTATCGACTAGCGGGAGGAACTCCCAGTACTTC.

There are a few counts of this clonotype. The chain is built from TRBV4-3 and TRBJ2-7, with D possibly being TRBD2 (6 bases). Germline-derived CDR1 and CDR2 are LGHNA and YSLEER. Trimming pared 3 bases from V and 2 bases from J, leaving 11 bases between. This CDR3 is built from 14 residues. CDR3 DNA: TGCGCCAGCAGCCAGGGATCGGGAGCCTACGAGCAGTACTTC. Translated, it gives CASSQGSGAYEQYF.

CDR3 in DNA: TGTGCCAGCACTTCTTACAATGAGCAGTTCTTC. The encoded protein is CASTSYNEQFF. This chain uses TRBV27 with TRBJ2-1; no clear D gene. The CDR3 length is 11 residues. CDR1 MNHEY and CDR2 SMNVEV come from the germline V gene (reference sequence). V was shortened by 7 bases and J by 4 bases, with 5 bases between the two germline ends.

The chain has TRBV6-2 or TRBV6-3 and TRBJ2-7; D remains unclear. The V and J ends lost 4 bases and 7 bases respectively, with 11 bases between them. Germline V gene lookup returns CDR1 MNHEY and CDR2 SVGEGT. This CDR3 has 12 residues. The CDR3 sequence is CASSSRVIEQYF. The CDR3 DNA is TGTGCCAGCAGTTCCCGTGTGATTGAGCAGTACTTC.

This clonotype was found many times. This chain connects TRBV11-2 to TRBJ2-1; D call uncertain. Trimming removed 2 bases at V and 5 bases at J, with 4 bases between. Germline V lookup: CDR1 SGHAT, CDR2 FQNNGV. The CDR3 has 12 residues. The CDR3 here is CASSLTDNEQFF. The CDR3 region has the DNA TGTGCCAGCAGCTTAACGGACAATGAGCAGTTCTTC.

In its sample, this clonotype was seen a few times. This chain joins TRBV2 and TRBJ2-1, with D possibly being TRBD1 or TRBD2 (5 bases each). The CDR3 is 14 residues long. Trimming removed 2 bases at V and 10 bases at J, with 15 bases between. CDR1 is SNHLY, CDR2 FYNNEI, per germline. CDR3 in amino acids: CASSEQGPSLEQFF. CDR3 sequence (DNA): TGTGCCAGCAGTGAACAGGGACCATCCTTGGAGCAGTTCTTC.

There are many counts of this clonotype. V and J are TRBV12-3 or TRBV12-4 and TRBJ1-2; D gene unclear. This CDR3 comprises 13 residues. Trimming removed 6 bases at V and 4 bases at J, with 12 bases between. CDR3 in amino acids: CASSYSVFYGYTF. The CDR3 DNA reads TGTGCCAGCAGCTACAGCGTCTTCTATGGCTACACCTTC.

This clonotype showed up many times. The gene calls are TRBV12-3 or TRBV12-4 and TRBJ2-1; a possible D gene is TRBD1 (6 bases). The CDR3 sequence is 15 residues long. Trimming stripped 6 bases from V and 7 bases from J, with 19 bases between. The CDR3 DNA reads TGTGCCAGCAGCCACAGGGACAAAGTGCGTAATGAGCAGTTCTTC. This translates into CASSHRDKVRNEQFF.

The chain combines TRBV11-2 with TRBJ2-7, with unresolved D. V lost 4 bases, J lost 7 bases, and 14 bases lay in between. CDR3 length: 13 residues. Germline CDR1 reads SGHAT; CDR2 reads FQNNGV. The CDR3 bases are TGTGCCAGCAGCTCCGGCCGCCTAGGGGAGCAGTACTTC. This sequence encodes CASSSGRLGEQYF.

This clonotype was picked up a small number of times. The rearrangement joins TRBV7-9 to TRBJ1-1, with D uncertain. Germline CDR1 is SEHNR and CDR2 is FQNEAQ (reference sequence). The CDR3 sequence is 14 residues long. The V end lost 1 base, the J end lost 1 base, and 7 bases lay between the germline ends. For the CDR3, the DNA is TGTGCCAGCAGCTTAGTCCGCGGGAACACTGAAGCTTTCTTT. Translation gives CASSLVRGNTEAFF. Full variable domain (remainder filled in from reference TRBV7-9 and TRBJ1-1): DTGVSQNPRHKITKRGQNVTFRCDPISEHNRLYWYRQTLGQGPEFLTYFQNEAQLEKSRLLSDRFSAERPKGSFSTLEIQRTEQGDSAMYLCASSLVRGNTEAFFGQGTRLTVV.

The sample holds many counts of this clonotype. The V call is TRBV20-1, the J call TRBJ1-4; a weak D match, TRBD1 (6 bases). The CDR3 runs to 14 residues. The V end lost 6 bases, the J end lost 3 bases, and 14 bases lay between the germline ends. Germline V lookup: CDR1 DFQATT, CDR2 SNEGSKA (reference sequence). DNA for the CDR3: TGCAGTGCGAGACGGGGGGCCCCTAATGAAAAACTGTTTTTT. Translated: CSARRGAPNEKLFF.

V usage is TRBV27 and J usage is TRBJ2-3; 11 bases map to TRBD2. The junction had 7 bases not matched to a gene; V was cut back by 5 bases and J by 0 bases. The CDR3 is 17 amino acids. Germline values: CDR1 MNHEY, CDR2 SMNVEV (reference sequence). The CDR3 region is CASSTPGLAASTDTQYF. CDR3 DNA sequence: TGTGCCAGCAGTACCCCGGGACTAGCGGCTAGCACAGATACGCAGTATTTT.

Ten or more counts support this clonotype. V is TRBV29-1 and J is TRBJ2-7; maybe TRBD2 (6 bases). Trimming left V 4 bases short and J 2 bases short, with 12 bases between. The CDR3 consists of 13 residues. Germline V CDR1 and CDR2: SQVTM, ANQGSEA. The CDR3 DNA reads TGCAGCGTTGGTCGGGGGTCCACCTACGAGCAGTACTTC. Translated, it gives CSVGRGSTYEQYF.

This chain joins TRBV5-1 and TRBJ1-2, with no clear D. Germline V gene lookup returns CDR1 SGHRS and CDR2 YFSETQ. The CDR3 is made up of 14 amino acids. The V end was cut by 0 bases, the J end by 4 bases, with 10 bases between. CDR3 residues: CASSLAPSVYGYTF. As DNA, the CDR3 is TGCGCCAGCAGCTTGGCCCCGTCAGTCTATGGCTACACCTTC.

The table lists this clonotype with many counts. At one end the junction does not follow the germline gene, possibly because of a read error. The chain links TRBV7-7 to TRBJ2-3, with 11 bases aligning to TRBD2. The CDR3 has 14 amino acids. CDR1 is SSHAT and CDR2 is FNYEAQ in the germline V gene (reference sequence). CDR3 sequence (DNA): TGTGCTAGCAGCTTAGGACTAGCGGGAGATACGCAGTATTTT. Translation: CASSLGLAGDTQYF.

The chain links TRBV12-3 or TRBV12-4 to TRBJ1-1, with D possibly matching TRBD1 (6 bases). The CDR3 runs 14 residues. Trimming cost V 5 bases and J 6 bases, with 16 bases left between them. The CDR3 DNA sequence: TGTGCCAGCAGTAGATTCAGGGGCAGGCCTGAAGCTTTCTTT. Amino acids: CASSRFRGRPEAFF.

This clonotype was observed many times. The chain employs TRBV12-3 or TRBV12-4 and TRBJ1-1; D remains unclear. Trimming left V 6 bases short and J 6 bases short, with 14 bases between. The CDR3 runs 13 residues. The CDR3 DNA sequence: TGTGCCAGCAGCCCCGCTCCCGGCGCTGAAGCTTTCTTT. It is translated as CASSPAPGAEAFF.